This T cell receptor (beta chain) was retrieved from a study of cytotoxic CD8 clonotypes in ibrutinib-treated CLL. Broader study findings: While tracking circulating CD8+ T-cell counts, baseline clonality exceeded that of age-matched healthy donors.

The V gene's germline CDR1 is MDHEN and CDR2 SYDVKM. CDR3 length: 14 amino acids. V shed 6 bases, J shed 3 bases, and the junction held 4 bases outside the gene matches. A 1 in 200,000 to 1 in 1 million T cell depth was the sequencing target. Assay: immunoSEQ multiplex PCR; the TCRdb copy retains only in-frame clones and omits some. The sample holds nearly 300,000 clones, approximately 76% seen once. Comments on this clone: What it recognizes is unknown.

The sequenced sample was PBMCs, obtained at disease progression, from a patient treated with ibrutinib. The receptor comes from a human donor with chronic lymphocytic leukemia. The chain carries TRBV28 and TRBJ2-3; TRBD1 aligns across 9 bases. CDR3 DNA sequence: TGTGCCAGCAGCACAGGGGGCCTAACAGATACGCAGTATTTT. Its translation: CASSTGGLTDTQYF.